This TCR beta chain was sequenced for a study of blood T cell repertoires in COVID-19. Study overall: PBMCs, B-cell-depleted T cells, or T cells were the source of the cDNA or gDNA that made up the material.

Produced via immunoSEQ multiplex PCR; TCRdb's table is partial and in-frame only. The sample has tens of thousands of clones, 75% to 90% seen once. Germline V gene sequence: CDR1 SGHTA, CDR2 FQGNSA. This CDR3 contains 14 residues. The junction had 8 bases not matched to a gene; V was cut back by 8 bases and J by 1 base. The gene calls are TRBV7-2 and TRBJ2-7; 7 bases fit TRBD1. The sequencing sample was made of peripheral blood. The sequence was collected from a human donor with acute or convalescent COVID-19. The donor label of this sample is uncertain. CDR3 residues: CASSRDSYSYEQYF. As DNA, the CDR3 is TGTGCCAGCTCCAGGGACAGCTATTCCTACGAGCAGTACTTC.